These 5 T cell receptor beta chains share one sample of origin, sequenced in a study of blood T cell repertoires in COVID-19. Sequenced by immunoSEQ multiplex PCR; TCRdb stores in-frame clones only, minus some. This table has some 120,000 clones, approximately 87% appearing once. The specimen sequenced was peripheral blood. These receptors all come from a man aged 30 to 39 with acute or convalescent COVID-19.

The CDR3 protein is CASSEGTSATAYEQYV. The CDR3, as DNA: TGTGCCAGCAGTGAAGGGACTAGCGCCACAGCCTACGAGCAGTACGTC. V is TRBV6-1 and J is TRBJ2-7; 9 bases are a match to TRBD2. CDR3 size: 16 residues. Germline trimming cut 1 base from V and 2 bases from J; bases unmatched to any gene: 6. Germline CDR1 MNHNS, CDR2 SASEGT.

This clone was picked up a small number of times. The chain carries TRBV2 and TRBJ2-2; 11 bases agree with TRBD2. Looked up from germline, CDR1 is SNHLY and CDR2 is FYNNEI. CDR3 length: 19 amino acids. The ends lost 0 bases at V and 3 bases at J; junction bases unmatched: 9. CDR3 amino acids: CASSEALRSGRADTGELFF. In DNA form, the CDR3 reads TGTGCCAGCAGTGAAGCGCTTCGTAGCGGGAGGGCTGACACCGGGGAGCTGTTTTTT.

The sample holds a few counts of this clone. This sequence joins TRBV12-3 or TRBV12-4 and TRBJ2-1; tentatively, D is TRBD2 (5 bases). Between the trimmed V and J ends, which lost 3 bases and 5 bases, there was a span of 5 bases. The CDR3 covers 12 residues. The CDR3 nucleotides read TGTGCCAGCAGTTTCGGGGACAATGAGCAGTTCTTC. Translation: CASSFGDNEQFF.

The chain recombines TRBV11-2 with TRBJ2-3, with 15 positions matching TRBD2. The CDR3 covers 16 residues. The V gene end was trimmed by 4 bases and the J gene end by 5 bases; junction bases not matched to a gene: 4. Germline CDR1 is SGHAT and CDR2 is FQNNGV. The CDR3 DNA follows: TGTGCCAGCAGCTCCGGGACTAGCGGGGGGTTAGATACGCAGTATTTT. It codes for CASSSGTSGGLDTQYF.

This rearrangement joins TRBV7-3 to TRBJ2-7; 10 positions match TRBD1. J gave up 7 bases and V 3 bases, and 6 bases lay outside the gene matches. The germline V gene has CDR1 SGHTA and CDR2 FQGTGA. The CDR3 length is 14 residues. CDR3: CASSLTGGAGEQYF. DNA of the CDR3: TGTGCCAGCAGCTTGACAGGGGGCGCGGGGGAGCAGTACTTC.